This is a list of T cell receptor beta chains from one sample in a study of shared clonotypes between healthy human individuals. The protocol was immunoSEQ multiplex PCR, while the TCRdb copy is restricted to in-frame clones and leaves out a portion. The table shows some 1,900,000 clones, with approximately 95% occurring only once. Sequencing was performed on naive CD8+ T cells sorted from blood. These TCRs come from a young man in good health. CDR3s leave out the opening cysteine and the closing phenylalanine or tryptophan. Some rows mark clone size as missing; the rest say once, few, many or name a class of expanded clone.

-,TRBV10-2,TRBJ1-1,ASRGQINTEAF
-,TRBV7-2,TRBJ2-7,ASSLGVTNRNEQY
-,TRBV30,TRBJ1-2,ARKEGVNGYT
-,TRBV5-8,TRBJ2-7,ASSPPGHIHEQY
-,TRBV6-6,TRBJ1-6,ASDRLPSSYNSPLH
-,TRBV7-8,TRBJ2-1,ASTRTSGSYNEQF
-,TRBV6-5,TRBJ2-7,ASSSSEGPHEQY
-,TRBV2,TRBJ1-2,ASSGVELGGYGYT
-,TRBV7-8,TRBJ1-1,ASSTLLRPEAF
-,TRBV5-6,TRBJ1-6,ASSLWGGRTVSNSPLH
-,TRBV27,TRBJ1-2,ASSPTGVYGYT
-,TRBV28,TRBJ1-1,ASSVLGGLGTEAF
once,TRBV4-1,TRBJ2-1,ASSQVGAGGLYNEQF
-,TRBV4-1,TRBJ2-7,ASSQYGAGSYEQY
-,TRBV7-2,TRBJ2-3,ASSSKLAGASTDTQY
-,TRBV27,TRBJ2-1,ASSGVAGGSGNEQF